A single sample is the source of the 4 T cell receptor beta chains below, sequenced in a study of blood T cell repertoires in COVID-19. Profiled with immunoSEQ multiplex PCR; TCRdb holds only in-frame clones, not every one. The top ten clones hold 0.2% to 0.3% of a sample with around 700,000 clones, about nine tenths of them seen once. The sequencing input was peripheral blood. Every receptor here comes from a woman aged 18-30 years with acute or convalescent COVID-19.

This clone was seen once. A junction boundary mismatches the germline segment, possibly from a read error. V and J are TRBV3-1 (or the pseudogene TRBV3-2) and TRBJ2-1, with D possibly being TRBD2 (5 bases). The CDR3 extends over 14 amino acids. From germline, CDR1 is LGHDT and CDR2 YNNKEL (reference sequence). The chain's CDR3 is CASSQESGYNEQFF. Written as DNA, the CDR3 is TGCGCCAGCAGCCAAGAGTCGGGATACAATGAGCAGTTCTTC.

The rearrangement links TRBV6-5 to TRBJ1-5, with D possibly TRBD1 on 5 matching bases. The V and J ends lost 5 bases and 7 bases respectively, with 15 bases between them. The CDR3 is 14 amino acids. Germline V gives CDR1 MNHEY, CDR2 SVGAGI. CDR3: CASSPGRLEQPQHF. In DNA, the CDR3 is TGTGCCAGCAGTCCAGGGCGTTTGGAACAGCCCCAGCATTTT.

V usage is TRBV7-3 and J usage is TRBJ2-7; maybe TRBD1 (6 bases). V lost 5 bases and J 2 bases, leaving 22 bases between the germline ends. CDR3 size: 17 residues. Germline-derived CDR1 and CDR2 are SGHTA and FQGTGA. The CDR3 here is CASSQSPPGTFPYEQYF. The CDR3 DNA reads TGTGCCAGCAGCCAATCCCCCCCTGGGACATTTCCCTACGAGCAGTACTTC. Looking up the rest from reference TRBV7-3 and TRBJ2-7 gives the full variable domain: GAGVSQTPSNKVTEKGKYVELRCDPISGHTALYWYRQSLGQGPEFLIYFQGTGAADDSGLPNDRFFAVRPEGSVSTLKIQRTERGDSAVYLCASSQSPPGTFPYEQYFGPGTRLTVT.

This chain joins TRBV6-1 and TRBJ1-2, with D possibly matching TRBD1 (5 bases). The germline gives CDR1 MNHNS, CDR2 SASEGT. Trimming removed 2 bases from V and 6 bases from J, with 19 bases in between. The CDR3 loop spans 16 amino acids. The CDR3 DNA reads TGTGCCAGCAGTGAAAGGCCGTCAGGGAAGGTAAATGGCTACACCTTC. Translating gives CASSERPSGKVNGYTF.